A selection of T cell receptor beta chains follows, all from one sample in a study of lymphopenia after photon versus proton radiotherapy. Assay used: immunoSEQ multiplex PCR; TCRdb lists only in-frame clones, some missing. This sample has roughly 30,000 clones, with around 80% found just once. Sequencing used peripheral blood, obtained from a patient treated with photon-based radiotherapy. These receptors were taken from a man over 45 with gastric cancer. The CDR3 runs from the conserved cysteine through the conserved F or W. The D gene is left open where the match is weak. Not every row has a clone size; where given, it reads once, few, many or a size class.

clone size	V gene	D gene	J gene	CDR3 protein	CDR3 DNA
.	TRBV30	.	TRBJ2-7	CAWARDGAYEQYF	TGTGCCTGGGCTAGGGACGGTGCCTACGAGCAGTACTTC
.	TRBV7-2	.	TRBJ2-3	CAATDTQYF	TGTGCCGCAACCGATACGCAGTATTTT
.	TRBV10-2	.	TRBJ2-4	CASSESTLQDIQYF	TGCGCCAGCAGTGAGTCGACTCTCCAGGACATTCAGTACTTC
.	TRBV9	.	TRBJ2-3	CASSGRTGGRDTQYF	TGTGCCAGCAGCGGCCGAACCGGGGGGCGGGATACGCAGTATTTT
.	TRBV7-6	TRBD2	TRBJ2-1	CASSLESGGAYNEQFF	TGTGCCAGCAGCTTAGAGAGCGGGGGGGCCTACAATGAGCAGTTCTTC
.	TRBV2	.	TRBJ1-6	CASSEFLNSPLHF	TGTGCCAGCAGTGAATTCCTGAATTCACCCCTCCACTTT
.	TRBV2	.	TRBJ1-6	CASTIRGYNSPLHF	TGTGCCAGCACCATCAGGGGCTATAATTCACCCCTCCACTTT
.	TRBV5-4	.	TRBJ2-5	CASSTQGQETQYF	TGTGCCAGCAGCACACAGGGACAAGAGACCCAGTACTTC
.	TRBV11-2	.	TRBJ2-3	CASSLGDLRQYF	TGTGCCAGCAGCTTAGGTGACCTTCGGCAGTATTTT
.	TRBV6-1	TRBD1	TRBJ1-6	CASRRGQDNSPLHF	TGTGCCAGCAGAAGGGGGCAGGATAATTCACCCCTCCACTTT
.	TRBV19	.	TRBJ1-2	CASSPSTGPYGYTF	TGTGCCAGTAGTCCTTCGACAGGACCCTATGGCTACACCTTC
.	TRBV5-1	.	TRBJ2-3	CASSFRGQSTDTQYF	TGCGCCAGCAGCTTTAGGGGCCAGAGCACAGATACGCAGTATTTT
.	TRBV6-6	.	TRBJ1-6	CASKNGGARDNSPLHF	TGTGCCAGCAAGAACGGGGGGGCAAGGGATAATTCACCCCTCCACTTT
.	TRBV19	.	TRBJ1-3	CASKFAWAGNTIYF	TGTGCCAGTAAATTCGCATGGGCTGGAAACACCATATATTTT
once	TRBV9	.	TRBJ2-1	CASSVAPALIYNEQFF	TGTGCCAGCAGCGTAGCTCCAGCCTTGATATACAATGAGCAGTTCTTC
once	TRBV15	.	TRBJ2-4	CATSRDSASDLAKNIQYF	TGTGCCACCAGCAGAGATAGCGCGTCAGACCTAGCCAAAAACATTCAGTACTTC
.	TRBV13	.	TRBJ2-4	CASSLVAGERAKNIQYF	TGTGCCAGCAGCTTAGTTGCCGGGGAGAGGGCCAAAAACATTCAGTACTTC
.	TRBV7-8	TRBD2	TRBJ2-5	CASSLAWAGGETQYF	TGTGCCAGCAGCTTAGCCTGGGCGGGGGGAGAGACCCAGTACTTC
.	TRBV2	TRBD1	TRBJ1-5	CASRVQGTGNQPQHF	TGTGCCAGCAGAGTGCAAGGGACAGGCAATCAGCCCCAGCATTTT
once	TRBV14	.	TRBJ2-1	CASSQVKRPYNEQFF	TGTGCCAGCAGCCAGGTCAAGAGACCCTACAATGAGCAGTTCTTC
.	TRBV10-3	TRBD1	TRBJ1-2	CAISDRGDGYTF	TGTGCCATCAGCGACAGGGGGGATGGCTACACCTTC
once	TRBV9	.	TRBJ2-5	CAGDLGAETQYF	TGTGCCGGTGACTTGGGGGCAGAGACCCAGTACTTC
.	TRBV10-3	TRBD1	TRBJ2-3	CAISWTGGPDTQYF	TGTGCCATCAGCTGGACAGGGGGGCCAGATACGCAGTATTTT
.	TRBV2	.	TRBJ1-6	CASSETRIYNSPLHF	TGTGCCAGCAGTGAAACTCGGATTTATAATTCACCCCTCCACTTT
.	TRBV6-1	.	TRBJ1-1	CASSAQGSRGAFF	TGTGCCAGCAGTGCCCAGGGGTCTCGGGGTGCTTTCTTT
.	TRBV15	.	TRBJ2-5	CATSSAGVQETQYF	TGTGCCACCAGCAGCGCAGGGGTCCAAGAGACCCAGTACTTC
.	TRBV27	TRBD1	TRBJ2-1	CASSPLGQGADNEQFF	TGTGCCAGCAGTCCCTTGGGACAGGGGGCCGACAATGAGCAGTTCTTC
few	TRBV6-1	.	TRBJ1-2	CAISLSVNYGYTF	TGTGCCATCTCTTTGTCGGTTAACTATGGCTACACCTTC
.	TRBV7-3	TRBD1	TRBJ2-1	CASSLASRGQGASEQFF	TGTGCCAGCAGCTTAGCTTCACGGGGACAGGGGGCCAGTGAGCAGTTCTTC
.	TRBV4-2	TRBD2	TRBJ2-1	CASSQDFRLAGGPLFF	TGTGCCAGCAGCCAAGATTTTCGACTAGCGGGGGGGCCTCTGTTCTTC
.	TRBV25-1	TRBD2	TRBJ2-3	CASSELEASGGWTDTQYF	TGTGCCAGCAGTGAATTAGAGGCTAGCGGGGGGTGGACAGATACGCAGTATTTT
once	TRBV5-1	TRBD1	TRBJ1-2	CASSSTGEPYGYTF	TGCGCCAGCAGCTCGACAGGGGAGCCCTATGGCTACACCTTC
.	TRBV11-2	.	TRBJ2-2	CASTTYPGGQKTAGELFF	TGTGCCAGCACCACGTACCCCGGGGGACAAAAAACCGCCGGGGAGCTGTTTTTT
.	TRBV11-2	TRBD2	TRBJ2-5	CASSTPLGAGGETQYF	TGTGCCAGCAGCACACCGTTGGGAGCGGGGGGGGAGACCCAGTACTTC
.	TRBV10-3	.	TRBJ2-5	CAISDAGETQYF	TGTGCCATCAGTGACGCAGGAGAGACCCAGTACTTC
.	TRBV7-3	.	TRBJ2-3	CASNKNGDGTDTQYF	TGTGCCAGCAACAAAAATGGGGACGGCACAGATACGCAGTATTTT
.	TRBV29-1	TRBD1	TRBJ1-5	CSVGQTGAREPQHF	TGCAGCGTGGGTCAGACAGGGGCGAGGGAGCCCCAGCATTTT